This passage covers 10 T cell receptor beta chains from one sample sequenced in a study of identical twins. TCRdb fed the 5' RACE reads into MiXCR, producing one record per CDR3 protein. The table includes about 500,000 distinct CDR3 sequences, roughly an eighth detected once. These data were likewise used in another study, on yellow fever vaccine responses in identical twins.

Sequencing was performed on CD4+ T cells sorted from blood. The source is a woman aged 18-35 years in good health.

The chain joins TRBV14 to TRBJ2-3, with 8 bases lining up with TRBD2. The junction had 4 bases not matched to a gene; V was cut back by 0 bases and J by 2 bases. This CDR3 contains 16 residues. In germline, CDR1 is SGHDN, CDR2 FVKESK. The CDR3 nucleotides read TGTGCCAGCAGCCAAGAGGCGGGAGGAATCACAGATACGCAGTATTTT. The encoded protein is CASSQEAGGITDTQYF.

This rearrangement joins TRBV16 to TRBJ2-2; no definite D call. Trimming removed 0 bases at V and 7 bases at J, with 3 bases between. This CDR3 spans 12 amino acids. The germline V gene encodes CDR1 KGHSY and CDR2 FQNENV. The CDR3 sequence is CASSQSVGELFF. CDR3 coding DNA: TGTGCCAGCAGCCAATCAGTCGGGGAGCTGTTTTTT. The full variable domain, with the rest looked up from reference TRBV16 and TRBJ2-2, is GEEVAQTPKHLVRGEGQKAKLYCAPIKGHSYVFWYQQVLKNEFKFLISFQNENVFDETGMPKERFSAKCLPNSPCSLEIQATKLEDSAVYFCASSQSVGELFFGEGSRLTVL.

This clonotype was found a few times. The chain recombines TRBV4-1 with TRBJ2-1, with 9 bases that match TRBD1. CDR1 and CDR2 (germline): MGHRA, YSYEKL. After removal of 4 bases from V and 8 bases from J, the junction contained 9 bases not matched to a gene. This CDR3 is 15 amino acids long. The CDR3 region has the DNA TGCGCCAGCAGCCTGGGAACAGGGGGCCTCCATGAGCAGTTCTTC. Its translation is CASSLGTGGLHEQFF.

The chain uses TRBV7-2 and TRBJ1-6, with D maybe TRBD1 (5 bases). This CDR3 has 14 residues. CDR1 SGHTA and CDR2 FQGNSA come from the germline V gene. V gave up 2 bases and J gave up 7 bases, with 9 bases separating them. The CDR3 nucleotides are TGTGCCAGCAGCTTAAAGGGGTGGAATTCACCCCTCCACTTT. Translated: CASSLKGWNSPLHF. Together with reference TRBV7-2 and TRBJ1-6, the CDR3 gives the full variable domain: GAGVSQSPSNKVTEKGKDVELRCDPISGHTALYWYRQSLGQGLEFLIYFQGNSAPDKSGLPSDRFSAERTGGSVSTLTIQRTQQEDSAVYLCASSLKGWNSPLHFGNGTRLTVT.

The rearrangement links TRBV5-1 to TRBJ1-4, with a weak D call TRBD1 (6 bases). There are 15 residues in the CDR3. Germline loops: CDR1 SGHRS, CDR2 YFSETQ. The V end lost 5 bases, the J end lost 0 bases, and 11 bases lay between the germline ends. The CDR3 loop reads CASRTGHPTNEKLFF. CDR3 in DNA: TGCGCCAGCAGGACAGGCCACCCAACTAATGAAAAACTGTTTTTT.

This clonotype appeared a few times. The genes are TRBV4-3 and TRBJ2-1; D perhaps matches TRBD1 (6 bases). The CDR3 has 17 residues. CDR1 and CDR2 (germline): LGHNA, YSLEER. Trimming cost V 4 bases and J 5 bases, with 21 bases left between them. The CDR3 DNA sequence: TGCGCCAGCAGCCGGACAGTGACCGGGACACCCAACAATGAGCAGTTCTTC. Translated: CASSRTVTGTPNNEQFF.

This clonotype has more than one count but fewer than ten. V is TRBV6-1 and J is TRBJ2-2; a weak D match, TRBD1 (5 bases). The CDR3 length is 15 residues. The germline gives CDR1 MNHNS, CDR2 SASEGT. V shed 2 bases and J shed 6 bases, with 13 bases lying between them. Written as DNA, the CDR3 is TGTGCCAGCAGTGAAAGGGCCCCAGGGTCCGGGGAGCTGTTTTTT. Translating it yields CASSERAPGSGELFF.

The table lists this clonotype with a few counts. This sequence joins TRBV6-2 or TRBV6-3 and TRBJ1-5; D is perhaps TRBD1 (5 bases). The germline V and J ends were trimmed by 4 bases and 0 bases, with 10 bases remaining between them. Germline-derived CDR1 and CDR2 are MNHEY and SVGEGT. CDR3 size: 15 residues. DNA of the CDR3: TGTGCCAGCAGTTCGGGACGGATTAGCAATCAGCCCCAGCATTTT. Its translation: CASSSGRISNQPQHF.

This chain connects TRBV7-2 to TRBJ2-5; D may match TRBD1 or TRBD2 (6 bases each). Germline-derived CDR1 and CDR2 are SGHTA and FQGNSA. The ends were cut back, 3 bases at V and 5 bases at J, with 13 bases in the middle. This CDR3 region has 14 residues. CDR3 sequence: CASSLLRGRETQYF. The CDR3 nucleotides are TGTGCCAGCAGCTTGTTACGGGGGCGGGAGACCCAGTACTTC.

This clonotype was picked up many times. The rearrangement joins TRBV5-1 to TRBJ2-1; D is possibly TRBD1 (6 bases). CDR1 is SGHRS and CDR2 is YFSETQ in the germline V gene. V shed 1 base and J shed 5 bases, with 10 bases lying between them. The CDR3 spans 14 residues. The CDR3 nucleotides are TGCGCCAGCAGCTTGATCAACAGGGACAATGAGCAGTTCTTC. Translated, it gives CASSLINRDNEQFF. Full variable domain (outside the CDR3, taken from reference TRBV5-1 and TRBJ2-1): KAGVTQTPRYLIKTRGQQVTLSCSPISGHRSVSWYQQTPGQGLQFLFEYFSETQRNKGNFPGRFSGRQFSNSRSEMNVSTLELGDSALYLCASSLINRDNEQFFGPGTRLTVL.